The 27 T cell receptor beta chains below come from one sample, sequenced in a study of T cell repertoires in cytomegalovirus infection. For these receptors, no antigen is known. TCRdb ran MiXCR on the reads and lists one entry per CDR3 protein. Seen here are about 920,000 distinct CDR3 sequences, about a third observed once, and the top ten hold about 14%. The source material was cultured CD8+ T cells from PBMCs, sampled from culture after CMV antigen stimulation. All receptors derive from a human donor in good health (CMV status not recorded). Some clones in this sample may be carry-over from other donors' samples.

V usage is TRBV7-2 and J usage is TRBJ2-2; 11 bases fit TRBD2. V shed 5 bases and J 8 bases; nucleotides not matched to a gene: 13. This CDR3 comprises 17 residues. The germline V gene encodes CDR1 SGHTA and CDR2 FQGNSA. The CDR3 region is CASSPHPGLAVAGELFF. The DNA of the CDR3 is TGTGCCAGCAGCCCGCACCCGGGACTAGCGGTAGCAGGGGAGCTGTTTTTT.

This clonotype was counted at least ten times. The chain uses TRBV6-1 and TRBJ1-1, with 7 bases lining up with TRBD1. V lost 8 bases and J lost 0; bases outside the gene matches: 3. Germline lookup yields CDR1 MNHNS and CDR2 SASEGT. The CDR3 has 13 amino acids. The CDR3 sequence is CASRDRLNTEAFF. CDR3 coding DNA: TGTGCCAGCCGGGACAGATTGAACACTGAAGCTTTCTTT.

This clonotype was counted between two and nine times. One junction end disagrees with the germline gene, perhaps due to a read error. V is TRBV12-3 or TRBV12-4 and J is TRBJ2-1; D unresolved. The CDR3 runs 10 residues. CDR3 DNA sequence: TGTGCCAGCAGTCTGTTGTGGATGAGCTTC. Protein sequence: CASSLLWMSF.

The chain carries TRBV27 and TRBJ2-1; D remains ambiguous. Germline CDR1 is MNHEY and CDR2 is SMNVEV (reference sequence). Trimming shortened V by 3 bases and J by 3 bases, and 15 bases separated the two germline ends. The CDR3 has 16 amino acids. The CDR3 nucleotides are TGTGCCAGCAGTTTTATGCCCCCCAAGCACTACAATGAGCAGTTCTTC. It specifies CASSFMPPKHYNEQFF.

This clonotype has more than one count but fewer than ten. V usage is TRBV2 and J usage is TRBJ2-6, with TRBD1 as a possible D gene (6 bases). Per the germline V gene, CDR1 is SNHLY and CDR2 is FYNNEI. This CDR3 region has 18 residues. Trimming pared 0 bases from V and 0 bases from J, leaving 12 bases between. The CDR3 DNA follows: TGTGCCAGCAGTGAAGCTAAGGACAGCTACTCTGGGGCCAACGTCCTGACTTTC. This sequence encodes CASSEAKDSYSGANVLTF.

This clonotype was counted a few times. The V call is TRBV4-2, the J call TRBJ1-1; D is uncertain. Germline V gene data show CDR1 as LGHNA and CDR2 as YNFKEQ. This CDR3 spans 13 amino acids. V dropped 0 bases and J dropped 7 bases, with 9 bases sitting between them. CDR3 nucleotide sequence: TGTGCCAGCAGCCAAGAAGGACCAGGTGAAGCTTTCTTT. Encoded protein: CASSQEGPGEAFF.

V is TRBV27 and J is TRBJ2-7; the match to TRBD1 covers 9 bases. After removal of 3 bases from V and 5 bases from J, the junction contained 5 bases not matched to a gene. CDR3 length: 14 amino acids. The germline V gene encodes CDR1 MNHEY and CDR2 SMNVEV (reference sequence). The DNA for the CDR3 is TGTGCCAGCAGTTTGGGGACAGGGAGGCACGAGCAGTACTTC. Translated, it gives CASSLGTGRHEQYF.

This clonotype was seen just once. The chain is built from TRBV19 and TRBJ1-1, with D hard to call. The germline CDR1 and CDR2 sequences are LNHDA and SQIVND (reference sequence). The CDR3 covers 14 residues. Trimming pared 1 base from V and 1 base from J, leaving 7 bases between. CDR3 sequence reads: CASSIGLANTEAFF. The CDR3 nucleotides are TGTGCCAGTAGTATAGGGTTGGCGAACACTGAAGCTTTCTTT.

Many counts were recorded for this clonotype. The chain joins TRBV6-6 to TRBJ1-1; D not resolved. This CDR3 has 13 residues. V lost 6 bases to trimming and J lost 5 bases, with 13 bases between them. Germline values: CDR1 MNHNY, CDR2 SVGAGI (reference sequence). The CDR3 DNA sequence: TGTGCCAGCAGCCCCGAAGGGAGGACTGAAGCTTTCTTT. This codes for CASSPEGRTEAFF.

The chain has TRBV2 and TRBJ2-7; D gene uncertain. CDR1 is SNHLY and CDR2 is FYNNEI in the germline V gene. The CDR3 contains 13 residues. V was shortened by 7 bases and J by 2 bases, with 12 bases between the two germline ends. The CDR3 DNA follows: TGTGCCAGCAAAGGCAGGCTGACCTACGAGCAGTACTTC. Translated, it gives CASKGRLTYEQYF.

Only a few counts were recorded for this clonotype. A junction end diverges from the germline sequence, so it may reflect a read error. The chain employs TRBV6-2 or TRBV6-3 and TRBJ2-1; D might be TRBD1 (6 bases). CDR3 size: 12 residues. CDR1 MNHEY and CDR2 SVGEGT come from the germline V gene. The CDR3 region is CASSPVGTPFRF. The CDR3 DNA reads as TGTGCCAGCAGCCCCGTTGGGACACCATTCAGATTC.

A word on this clonotype: The limits of the CDR3 on the DNA are not certain, so only TCRdb's listed CDR3 is given. The V call is TRBV19, the J call TRBJ1-1. The CDR3 length equals 18 residues, ends included. Germline V gene lookup returns CDR1 LNHDA and CDR2 SQIVND (reference sequence). The CDR3 sequence: CASSTSASIAGMNTEAFF.

V is TRBV27 and J is TRBJ2-7; the match to TRBD1 covers 8 bases. J lost 5 bases, V lost 6 bases, and 3 bases had no gene match. The CDR3 covers 12 residues. From germline, CDR1 is MNHEY and CDR2 SMNVEV (reference sequence). The CDR3 nucleotides are TGTGCCAGCAGATCAGGGGGCAACGAGCAGTACTTC. It encodes CASRSGGNEQYF.

This clonotype was picked up a small number of times. J is TRBJ1-6 and V is TRBV12-3 or TRBV12-4; 7 bases are a match to TRBD1. Germline trimming cut 4 bases from V and 8 bases from J; bases unmatched to any gene: 5. CDR3 size: 14 residues. CDR3 nucleotides: TGTGCCAGCAGTTCTACAGGGGTAGATTCACCCCTCCACTTT. It is translated as CASSSTGVDSPLHF.

V is TRBV27 and J is TRBJ1-1; no firm D call. The CDR3 has 12 amino acids. The germline CDR1 and CDR2 sequences are MNHEY and SMNVEV (reference sequence). The V end was cut by 3 bases, the J end by 6 bases, with 8 bases between. The CDR3 loop reads CASSFYNSEAFF. The CDR3 DNA follows: TGTGCCAGCAGTTTTTACAATTCTGAAGCTTTCTTT.

The J gene is TRBJ2-3, the V gene TRBV12-3 or TRBV12-4; tentative D call: TRBD1 (5 bases). CDR3 length: 14 amino acids. V was trimmed by 3 bases and J by 8 bases, leaving 15 bases between them. The CDR3 DNA is TGTGCCAGCAGTTTGGAGAGGTGGCAGGGTACGCAGTATTTT. It encodes CASSLERWQGTQYF.

This chain uses TRBV20-1 with TRBJ2-3; 8 bases align to TRBD2. J lost 0 bases, V lost 0 bases, and 14 bases had no gene match. Germline V gives CDR1 DFQATT, CDR2 SNEGSKA (reference sequence). The CDR3 runs 19 residues. This chain's CDR3 is CSARDRAGAPYSSTDTQYF. The CDR3 DNA follows: TGCAGTGCTAGAGATCGAGCGGGGGCCCCATATTCTAGCACAGATACGCAGTATTTT.

The table lists this clonotype with many counts. V and J are TRBV7-6 and TRBJ2-5, with 7 bases fitting TRBD1. CDR3 length equals 16 residues. Trimming took 5 bases from V and 0 from J; bases not matched to a gene: 9. Per the germline V gene, CDR1 is SGHVS and CDR2 is FNYEAQ. The CDR3 sequence: CASSPDREINQETQYF. CDR3 nucleotides: TGTGCCAGCAGCCCCGACAGGGAGATTAACCAAGAGACCCAGTACTTC.

As DNA, the CDR3 is TGTGCCAGCAGTTTGGGCAGGGTTTCTGTCAATGAGCAGTTCTTC. Translation: CASSLGRVSVNEQFF. The V gene is TRBV27, the J gene TRBJ2-1; maybe TRBD1 (5 bases). CDR1 and CDR2 (germline): MNHEY, SMNVEV (reference sequence). The ends were cut back, 3 bases at V and 6 bases at J, with 15 bases in the middle. The CDR3 has 15 amino acids.

The chain uses TRBV6-2 or TRBV6-3 and TRBJ2-7, with TRBD2 as a possible D gene (6 bases). CDR1 is MNHEY and CDR2 is SVGEGT in the germline V gene. V lost 4 bases, J lost 6 bases, and 16 bases lay in between. CDR3 length: 14 amino acids. CDR3 region: CASSFSPGEAEQYV. CDR3 in DNA: TGTGCCAGCAGTTTCTCCCCGGGAGAGGCCGAGCAGTACGTC.

This chain connects TRBV28 to TRBJ2-1, with 8 bases lining up with TRBD2. The CDR3 consists of 18 residues. V lost 3 bases and J lost 0; bases outside the gene matches: 10. Per germline, CDR1 MDHEN and CDR2 SYDVKM. The CDR3 is CASSLASGGSSSYNEQFF. DNA of the CDR3: TGTGCCAGCAGTTTGGCGAGCGGGGGCTCTAGCTCCTACAATGAGCAGTTCTTC.

The chain employs TRBV12-3 or TRBV12-4 and TRBJ1-4; 8 bases fit TRBD1. The trim removed 6 bases at V and 7 bases at J, leaving 7 bases unmatched. The CDR3 is made up of 14 amino acids. The CDR3 region is CASRNRGEFEKLFF. The CDR3 bases are TGTGCCAGCAGAAACAGGGGGGAGTTTGAAAAACTGTTTTTT.

The gene calls are TRBV28 and TRBJ2-7, with D perhaps matching TRBD1 (6 bases). The germline gives CDR1 MDHEN, CDR2 SYDVKM. The CDR3 runs 15 residues. CDR3 sequence (DNA): TGTGTCAGCAGTAAGCAGGGACACTCCTCCTACGAGCAGTACGTC. Its protein is CVSSKQGHSSYEQYV.

The rearrangement links TRBV7-8 to TRBJ1-5, with 7 nucleotides matching TRBD1. Germline V lookup: CDR1 SGHVS, CDR2 FQNEAQ. After removal of 1 base from V and 0 bases from J, the junction contained 6 bases not matched to a gene. CDR3 length: 17 residues. CDR3 sequence: CASSLGRAGGSNQPQHF. The CDR3 DNA is TGTGCCAGCAGCTTAGGGCGGGCAGGGGGTAGCAATCAGCCCCAGCATTTT.

In its sample, this clonotype was seen a few times. The chain has TRBV18 and TRBJ1-6; a possible D gene is TRBD1 (5 bases). There are 14 residues in the CDR3. Per the germline V gene, CDR1 is KGHSH and CDR2 is LQKENI. Trimming stripped 4 bases from V and 5 bases from J, with 9 bases between. CDR3: CASSLTDNNSPLHF. Written as DNA, the CDR3 is TGTGCCAGCTCACTGACAGATAATAATTCACCCCTCCACTTT.

This clonotype was seen more than once but under ten times. This rearrangement joins TRBV6-2 or TRBV6-3 to TRBJ1-2, with D possibly TRBD1 on 6 matching bases. The CDR3 sequence is 12 residues long. V was shortened by 6 bases and J by 8 bases, with 13 bases between the two germline ends. Germline V gene data show CDR1 as MNHEY and CDR2 as SVGEGT. The CDR3 bases are TGTGCCAGCAGCCAGGGGCCTATCGGCTACACCTTC. The encoded protein is CASSQGPIGYTF.

This clonotype came up many times. The V and J genes are TRBV7-2 and TRBJ1-2; TRBD1 aligns across 8 bases. J gave up 6 bases and V 2 bases, and 8 bases lay outside the gene matches. The CDR3 has 15 amino acids. Germline V lookup: CDR1 SGHTA, CDR2 FQGNSA. The CDR3 loop reads CASSLPPQGANGYTF. The DNA of the CDR3 is TGTGCCAGCAGCTTACCCCCCCAGGGGGCAAATGGCTACACCTTC.